This T cell receptor (beta chain) was profiled in a study of graft-versus-host responses after intestinal transplantation. The assay was immunoSEQ multiplex PCR, and TCRdb's table has in-frame clones only and misses some. The table shows under 80,000 clones, with 92% occurring only once. A remark on this clone: Its antigen is as yet unknown.

The study, taken as a whole, reports: Declining HvG levels early post-transplant were linked to peak circulating GvH clone levels.

This CDR3 contains 16 residues. Germline CDR1 is WSHSY and CDR2 is SAAADI. The TCR comes from a human patient who received an intestinal transplant, so some T cells may come from the graft donor. The chain joins TRBV10-2 to TRBJ2-5; the match to TRBD1 covers 8 bases. The DNA end lines up better with TRBJ2-7; the J call may be wrong. The source was PBMCs, collected 98 days after intestinal transplantation. CDR3 amino acids: CASSERWGTGSYEQYF. In nucleotides, the CDR3 is TGCGCCAGCAGTGAGCGTTGGGGGACAGGAAGCTACGAGCAGTACTTC.